Below, one T cell receptor beta chain is given with its context. Profiled with immunoSEQ multiplex PCR; TCRdb holds only in-frame clones, not every one. The sample has fewer than 450,000 clones, around 91% seen once. The data belong to a study of blood T cell repertoires in COVID-19. On the study more broadly: PBMCs, B-cell-depleted T cells, or T cells provided the cDNA or gDNA that made up the material.

Germline V gene data show CDR1 as WNHNN and CDR2 as SYGVQD (reference sequence). The CDR3 is made up of 14 amino acids. Trimming left V 4 bases short and J 4 bases short, with 13 bases between. Participants were aged 18 to 89 years from 20 to 30 US areas. Participant-reported clinical history was the basis for cohort assignment. The recovered donors of Cohort 3 showed two negative PCRs, clearance, or symptom resolution. Sequencing used PBMCs or T cells enriched from blood (not recorded which). This chain links TRBV10-1 with TRBJ1-1; D is unresolved. The clonotype was recovered from a young man who had recovered from COVID-19. The DNA of the CDR3 is TGCGCCAGCAGTGCAATGTTGGGGAGCACTGAAGCTTTCTTT. It yields the protein CASSAMLGSTEAFF.